The present T cell receptor (beta chain) was sequenced within a study of T cells in Graves' hyperthyroidism and ophthalmopathy. Study in general: Peripheral blood was acquired at first diagnosis, ahead of any therapy whatsoever.

This clonotype has ten or more counts. The V and J ends lost 3 bases and 8 bases, in that order; junction bases with no gene match: 9. The CDR3 sequence is 15 residues long. Germline CDR1 is KGHSH and CDR2 is LQKENI. From RNA transcripts, TCR beta CDR3 regions were amplified. Initially, a first-round RT-PCR of the TCR CDR3 employed the HTBI primer set. TCRdb reprocessed the multiplex PCR reads via MiXCR and lists one record per CDR3 protein. This repertoire shows some 570,000 distinct CDR3 sequences, approximately 15% found once; its top ten account for about 6.6%. The chain uses TRBV18 and TRBJ2-4; 8 bases are a match to TRBD1. The sample was blood. The sequence derives from a woman aged 18 to 35 with Graves' ophthalmopathy. The CDR3: CASSPKTGEGDIQYF. The CDR3 nucleotides read TGTGCCAGCTCACCGAAGACAGGGGAAGGGGACATTCAGTACTTC.